This T cell receptor beta chain emerged from a study of PD-1 blockade in classical Hodgkin lymphoma. General observations from the study: Newly diagnosed patients were said to have less baseline TCR diversity than healthy donors did. By C4D1 there was a significant rise in CD4+ TCR diversity but not in CD8+ TCR diversity.

This clone was found a few times. What it binds is unknown. V shed 4 bases and J shed 4 bases, with 13 bases lying between them. CDR1 is MGHRA, CDR2 YSYEKL, per germline. This CDR3 has 15 amino acids. The protocol was immunoSEQ multiplex PCR, while the TCRdb copy is restricted to in-frame clones and leaves out a portion. The sample comprises about 30,000 clones, around 80% of which are singletons, and about 18% rests with the top ten. Time point given: cycle 4 day 1 (C4D1), after more than five weeks of nivolumab. After autologous stem cell transplantation all patients relapsed, and prior brentuximab vedotin exposure differed between cohorts. Best outcomes ranged across complete response, partial response and progressive disease.

Sequencing used peripheral blood mononuclear cells (PBMCs), obtained before the fourth cycle of nivolumab. This sequence was found in a human donor with classical Hodgkin lymphoma. J is TRBJ1-4 and V is TRBV4-1; weak D call: TRBD1 (6 bases). The CDR3 DNA follows: TGCGCCAGCAGCCTCAGGGGTGACGGTAATGAAAAACTGTTTTTT. Translating it yields CASSLRGDGNEKLFF.